Following are 5 T cell receptor beta chains from one sample sequenced in a study of PD-L1 blockade in urothelial cancer. Time point specified: pretreatment peripheral blood. This table comes from immunoSEQ multiplex PCR, and its TCRdb copy is limited to in-frame clones, with some not included. The table has approximately 90,000 clones, 90% seen once; the top ten hold about 1.7%. Sequencing used PBMCs, obtained around atezolizumab (anti-PD-L1) treatment. These receptors all come from a man aged 55 to 70 with urothelial cancer.

The chain has TRBV2 and TRBJ2-7; the match to TRBD2 covers 9 bases. V dropped 3 bases and J dropped 4; count of bases not matched to a gene: 4. Germline loops: CDR1 SNHLY, CDR2 FYNNEI. This CDR3 region has 14 residues. The CDR3 sequence: CASSEREGRYEQYF. CDR3 coding DNA: TGTGCCAGCAGTGAGCGGGAGGGCCGGTACGAGCAGTACTTC.

V gene TRBV7-6 combines with J gene TRBJ2-3; TRBD1 aligns across 9 bases. CDR3 size: 14 residues. Losses at the gene ends were 7 bases for V and 0 bases for J; bases not matched to a gene: 2. The germline V gene has CDR1 SGHVS and CDR2 FNYEAQ. The DNA for the CDR3 is TGTGCCAGCACGGGACAGGGAAGCACAGATACGCAGTATTTT. This codes for CASTGQGSTDTQYF.

This clone has only a few counts. The genes are TRBV27 and TRBJ2-3; 8 nucleotides align to TRBD2. Per germline, CDR1 MNHEY and CDR2 SMNVEV (reference sequence). Losses at the gene ends were 4 bases for V and 6 bases for J; bases not matched to a gene: 18. CDR3 length: 18 amino acids. CDR3 nucleotides: TGTGCCAGCAGTTCGCGACCGGGACTAGGATTCAGTGCGGATACGCAGTATTTT. Residues: CASSSRPGLGFSADTQYF.

This sequence joins TRBV4-3 and TRBJ1-3; no reliable D call. This CDR3 is 16 amino acids long. Germline CDR1 reads LGHNA; CDR2 reads YSLEER. V gave up 2 bases and J gave up 2 bases, with 13 bases separating them. Here the CDR3 reads CASSQTPGRAGNTIYF. CDR3 coding DNA: TGCGCCAGCAGCCAAACCCCCGGTCGAGCTGGAAACACCATATATTTT.

The CDR3 DNA is TGTGCCAGCAGTTTACGAGGGTCCAACATTTATCAGCCCCAGCATTTT. Protein sequence: CASSLRGSNIYQPQHF. V is TRBV27 and J is TRBJ1-5; the D is unclear. This CDR3 spans 16 amino acids. Germline loops: CDR1 MNHEY, CDR2 SMNVEV (reference sequence). The V and J ends lost 2 bases and 5 bases respectively, with 16 bases between them.